The 25 T cell receptor beta chains below come from one sample, sequenced in a study of shared clonotypes between healthy human individuals (dated by TCRdb to the early 2020s). CD8 naive samples were obtained by positive selection for CCR7 among CD45RO-negative cells, yielding a CD45RA+CCR7+ population from which TemRA cells were excluded. The receptor library was made with the immunoSEQ multiplex PCR assay. The clones in this table, taken by TCRdb from immuneACCESS, are in-frame only. Not every clone is retained; where verified, under half of the shortfall comes from an unresolved V gene, and the cause of the rest is unknown. The sample table contains around 2,100,000 clones; only one count was recorded for approximately 94% of them. Roughly 1.2% of the sample goes to the ten largest clones. The sample was naive CD8+ T cells sorted from blood. This sample's cell subset or site label indicates: CD45RA+CCR7+. The source is a man aged 18 to 29 in good health.

V is TRBV27 and J is TRBJ2-7; D remains unclear. Germline assignment: CDR1 MNHEY and CDR2 SMNVEV (reference sequence). V dropped 3 bases and J dropped 8 bases, with 8 bases sitting between them. The CDR3 extends over 11 amino acids. The DNA for the CDR3 is TGTGCCAGCAGTTTCGGCCGAAAGCAGTACTTC. It is translated as CASSFGRKQYF.

Turning to this clone: Within the sample, other DNA sequences also encode this same CDR3. V usage is TRBV27 and J usage is TRBJ2-5; TRBD1 is a possible D gene (6 bases). The germline gives CDR1 MNHEY, CDR2 SMNVEV (reference sequence). Between the trimmed V and J ends, which lost 2 bases and 1 base, there was a span of 11 bases. CDR3 size: 15 residues. CDR3 nucleotides: TGTGCCAGCAGTTTAGGGCCAGGGGCCCAAGAGACCCAGTACTTC. This sequence encodes CASSLGPGAQETQYF.

The rearrangement links TRBV6-1 to TRBJ2-2, with 7 bases lining up with TRBD1. CDR3 length: 19 residues. V was clipped by 0 bases and J by 6 bases; unmatched bases: 16. Germline CDR1 MNHNS, CDR2 SASEGT. The CDR3 spells CASSEAGIRLEGAAGELFF. As DNA, the CDR3 is TGTGCCAGCAGTGAAGCCGGAATTAGGTTAGAGGGGGCTGCCGGGGAGCTGTTTTTT.

This chain connects TRBV9 to TRBJ2-3; 8 bases are a match to TRBD2. Germline loops: CDR1 SGDLS, CDR2 YYNGEE. Losses at the gene ends were 6 bases for V and 3 bases for J; bases not matched to a gene: 12. The CDR3 contains 16 residues. CDR3 in amino acids: CASNRAGGYGTDTQYF. The CDR3 coding sequence is TGTGCCAGCAATCGGGCGGGAGGATATGGAACAGATACGCAGTATTTT.

The chain links TRBV27 to TRBJ2-1; the D is unclear. V was clipped by 3 bases and J by 7 bases, with 19 bases between them. The CDR3 runs to 16 residues. CDR1 is MNHEY and CDR2 is SMNVEV in the germline V gene (reference sequence). CDR3 amino acids: CASSLGTVVWANEQFF. CDR3 DNA sequence: TGTGCCAGCAGTTTGGGCACGGTGGTTTGGGCGAATGAGCAGTTCTTC.

This chain uses TRBV28 with TRBJ2-5; TRBD2 agrees at 9 bases. The V gene end was trimmed by 3 bases and the J gene end by 2 bases; junction bases not matched to a gene: 1. Per the germline V gene, CDR1 is MDHEN and CDR2 is SYDVKM. There are 14 residues in the CDR3. The CDR3 DNA follows: TGTGCCAGCAGTTTCCTAGCGGGGCAAGAGACCCAGTACTTC. It specifies CASSFLAGQETQYF.

V is TRBV5-1 and J is TRBJ2-7; D possibly corresponds to TRBD1 (5 bases). This CDR3 spans 15 amino acids. Trimming took off 0 bases at V and 2 bases at J, with 12 bases between the two ends. Germline values: CDR1 SGHRS, CDR2 YFSETQ. CDR3 nucleotides: TGCGCCAGCAGCTTGGTAGCAGACAGCCCCTACGAGCAGTACTTC. It translates to CASSLVADSPYEQYF.

The chain uses TRBV7-9 and TRBJ2-5; maybe TRBD2 (6 bases). Germline values: CDR1 SEHNR, CDR2 FQNEAQ (reference sequence). The CDR3 has 13 amino acids. Trimming pared 4 bases from V and 8 bases from J, leaving 14 bases between. The DNA of the CDR3 is TGTGCCAGCAGCTGGGGGGAGGAGATAACCCAGTACTTC. It translates to CASSWGEEITQYF.

The genes are TRBV6-5 and TRBJ2-3; TRBD2 aligns across 10 bases. The J segment lost 2 bases and the V segment lost 3 bases, leaving 5 bases of the junction unmatched. Per germline, CDR1 MNHEY and CDR2 SVGAGI. The CDR3 has 16 amino acids. CDR3 coding DNA: TGTGCCAGCAGTTATCATCTAGCGGGGGCCACAGATACGCAGTATTTT. Encoded protein: CASSYHLAGATDTQYF.

J is TRBJ1-5 and V is TRBV2; no clear D gene. V dropped 6 bases and J dropped 0 bases, with 12 bases sitting between them. Germline CDR1 reads SNHLY; CDR2 reads FYNNEI. This CDR3 contains 15 residues. The CDR3 region is CASRAEVRSNQPQHF. DNA of the CDR3: TGTGCCAGCAGGGCTGAGGTGCGTAGCAATCAGCCCCAGCATTTT.

This chain uses TRBV13 with TRBJ1-2; no clear D. Deletions cut 3 bases from V and 4 bases from J, with 9 bases between. This CDR3 spans 13 amino acids. CDR1 is PRHDT, CDR2 FYEKMQ, per germline (reference sequence). CDR3 residues: CASSFEGGYGYTF. CDR3 sequence (DNA): TGTGCCAGCAGCTTCGAGGGAGGCTATGGCTACACCTTC.

V and J are TRBV7-9 and TRBJ1-5; D unclear. The CDR3 length is 14 residues. V was trimmed by 5 bases and J by 4 bases, leaving 12 bases between them. The germline CDR1 and CDR2 sequences are SEHNR and FQNEAQ (reference sequence). The CDR3 coding sequence is TGTGCCAGCAGCCCCTCGGGGAGGAATCAGCCCCAGCATTTT. This encodes CASSPSGRNQPQHF.

V usage is TRBV4-1 and J usage is TRBJ2-7, with TRBD2 matching over 13 bases. The V gene end was trimmed by 1 base and the J gene end by 6 bases; junction bases not matched to a gene: 0. This CDR3 contains 14 residues. Germline CDR1 and CDR2: MGHRA and YSYEKL. Here the CDR3 reads CASSQGLAGGEQYF. CDR3 coding DNA: TGCGCCAGCAGCCAAGGACTAGCGGGGGGCGAGCAGTACTTC.

This clone was counted a single time. The sample carries other DNA sequences with the same CDR3. The chain has TRBV13 and TRBJ2-1; no definite D call. Trimming took 1 base from V and 8 from J, leaving 6 bases between them. The CDR3 consists of 12 residues. Per germline, CDR1 PRHDT and CDR2 FYEKMQ (reference sequence). CDR3 sequence (DNA): TGTGCCAGCAGCTTAGCGGGCCATGAGCAGTTCTTC. Residues: CASSLAGHEQFF.

Note on this clone: This specimen includes other DNA sequences encoding the same CDR3. The chain links TRBV11-2 to TRBJ1-1; D not certain. The germline V gene encodes CDR1 SGHAT and CDR2 FQNNGV. Trimming took off 1 base at V and 1 base at J, with 4 bases between the two ends. CDR3 length: 13 residues. The CDR3 DNA reads as TGTGCCAGCAGCTTAGGACAGAACACTGAAGCTTTCTTT. Amino acids: CASSLGQNTEAFF.

The chain uses TRBV4-1 and TRBJ2-3, with TRBD1 identical over 9 bases. Germline V gene data show CDR1 as MGHRA and CDR2 as YSYEKL. The junction had 4 bases not matched to a gene; V was cut back by 0 bases and J by 6 bases. The CDR3 has 15 amino acids. The CDR3 DNA sequence: TGCGCCAGCAGCCAAGAATTGGGGACAGGGGATACGCAGTATTTT. Its translation is CASSQELGTGDTQYF.

V and J are TRBV7-9 and TRBJ2-3, with 9 bases fitting TRBD2. The length of the CDR3 is 18 residues. Germline trimming cut 5 bases from V and 6 bases from J; bases unmatched to any gene: 18. Per the germline V gene, CDR1 is SEHNR and CDR2 is FQNEAQ (reference sequence). CDR3 protein: CASSLPIGSSGAADTQYF. In nucleotides, the CDR3 is TGTGCCAGCAGCCTCCCCATCGGATCTAGCGGGGCTGCTGATACGCAGTATTTT.

This sequence joins TRBV27 and TRBJ2-3; D may match TRBD1 or TRBD2 (5 bases each). Germline-derived CDR1 and CDR2 are MNHEY and SMNVEV (reference sequence). There are 15 residues in the CDR3. V was cut by 2 bases and J by 4 bases, with 13 bases left in between. The CDR3 sequence is CASSLGGSGADTQYF. Written as DNA, the CDR3 is TGTGCCAGCAGTTTAGGGGGTTCTGGTGCAGATACGCAGTATTTT.

This clone was seen once. V gene TRBV6-6 combines with J gene TRBJ1-1, with D possibly TRBD1 on 6 matching bases. This CDR3 contains 15 residues. Trimming stripped 2 bases from V and 0 bases from J, with 10 bases between. Germline CDR1 and CDR2: MNHNY and SVGAGI (reference sequence). DNA for the CDR3: TGTGCCAGCAGTTACCCGGACAGCATGAACACTGAAGCTTTCTTT. This encodes CASSYPDSMNTEAFF.

Comment on this clone: This sample also contains other DNA sequences that code for the same CDR3. This sequence joins TRBV29-1 and TRBJ2-1; D is uncertain. V gave up 1 base and J gave up 6 bases, with 1 base separating them. The length of the CDR3 is 10 residues. CDR1 is SQVTM, CDR2 ANQGSEA, per germline. The CDR3 loop is CSVEVNEQFF. The CDR3, as DNA: TGCAGCGTTGAAGTCAATGAGCAGTTCTTC.

About this clone: The same CDR3 is also encoded by other DNA sequences in this sample. The chain uses TRBV9 and TRBJ2-2, with a tentative D call TRBD2 (5 bases). The CDR3 is 13 residues long. Trimming removed 0 bases from V and 5 bases from J, with 5 bases in between. CDR1 and CDR2 (germline): SGDLS, YYNGEE. CDR3 region: CASSVGGTGELFF. DNA of the CDR3: TGTGCCAGCAGCGTAGGCGGGACCGGGGAGCTGTTTTTT.

This clone was observed once. The chain employs TRBV5-1 and TRBJ2-3; TRBD2 matches 8 bases. V lost 3 bases, J lost 3 bases, and 9 bases stayed unmatched. The CDR3 consists of 16 residues. Germline CDR1 reads SGHRS; CDR2 reads YFSETQ. The CDR3 region has the DNA TGCGCCAGCAGCTCCTACGGGGGGGAGATGACAGATACGCAGTATTTT. Amino acids: CASSSYGGEMTDTQYF. Combining the CDR3 with reference TRBV5-1 and TRBJ2-3 gives the whole variable domain KAGVTQTPRYLIKTRGQQVTLSCSPISGHRSVSWYQQTPGQGLQFLFEYFSETQRNKGNFPGRFSGRQFSNSRSEMNVSTLELGDSALYLCASSSYGGEMTDTQYFGPGTRLTVL.

The chain links TRBV28 to TRBJ2-7; D remains ambiguous. The germline V gene has CDR1 MDHEN and CDR2 SYDVKM. The CDR3 contains 13 residues. With 8 bases removed from V and 2 bases from J, the gap between germline ends came to 13 bases. CDR3 nucleotide sequence: TGTGCCAGCGCTTTCGATGGTACCTACGAGCAGTACTTC. This sequence encodes CASAFDGTYEQYF. Filled out from reference TRBV28 and TRBJ2-7, the complete variable domain reads DVKVTQSSRYLVKRTGEKVFLECVQDMDHENMFWYRQDPGLGLRLIYFSYDVKMKEKGDIPEGYSVSREKKERFSLILESASTNQTSMYLCASAFDGTYEQYFGPGTRLTVT.

This clone was seen once. The rearrangement uses TRBV14 and TRBJ1-6; tentatively, D is TRBD1 (5 bases). CDR3 length equals 16 residues. Trimming took 0 bases from V and 10 from J, leaving 16 bases between them. Germline V lookup: CDR1 SGHDN, CDR2 FVKESK. CDR3 loop: CASSQDAGDFWSPLHF. The CDR3 DNA is TGTGCCAGCAGCCAAGATGCGGGGGATTTTTGGTCACCCCTCCACTTT.

With regard to this clone: At the DNA level, this CDR3 is encoded by other sequences in the same sample as well. This sequence joins TRBV6-5 and TRBJ2-7, with 9 bases aligning to TRBD1. CDR3 length: 15 residues. V shed 0 bases and J 4 bases; nucleotides not matched to a gene: 4. Germline V gives CDR1 MNHEY, CDR2 SVGAGI. The CDR3: CASSYSTGQGYEQYF. The CDR3 nucleotides read TGTGCCAGCAGTTACTCGACGGGACAGGGTTACGAGCAGTACTTC.